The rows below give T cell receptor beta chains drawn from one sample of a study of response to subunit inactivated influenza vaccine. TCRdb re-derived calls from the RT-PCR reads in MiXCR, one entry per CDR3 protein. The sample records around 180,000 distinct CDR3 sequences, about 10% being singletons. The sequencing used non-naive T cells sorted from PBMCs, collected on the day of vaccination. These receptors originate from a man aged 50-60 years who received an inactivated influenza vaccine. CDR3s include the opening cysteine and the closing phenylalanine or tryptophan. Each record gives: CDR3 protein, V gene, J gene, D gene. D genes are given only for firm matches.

CDR3: CSAIPDVRWNIQYF; V: TRBV20-1; J: TRBJ2-4; D: .
CDR3: CASSLERETQYF; V: TRBV7-2; J: TRBJ2-5; D: .
CDR3: CASTANTMNTEAFF; V: TRBV3-1; J: TRBJ1-1; D: .
CDR3: CASSLGVAYWAYNEQFF; V: TRBV7-2; J: TRBJ2-1; D: .
CDR3: CASSFGLAGRFTDTQYF; V: TRBV5-1; J: TRBJ2-3; D: TRBD2
CDR3: CASRRGTEETQYF; V: TRBV12-3/TRBV12-4; J: TRBJ2-5; D: TRBD1
CDR3: CSARDMGYGRDTQYF; V: TRBV20-1; J: TRBJ2-3; D: .
CDR3: CASSLGGHGTGELFF; V: TRBV7-8; J: TRBJ2-2; D: .
CDR3: CASSDSHNQPQHF; V: TRBV25-1; J: TRBJ1-5; D: .
CDR3: CASSQAGTGILGSEAFF; V: TRBV3-1; J: TRBJ1-1; D: TRBD1
CDR3: CASRPGQYNEQFF; V: TRBV5-1; J: TRBJ2-1; D: TRBD1
CDR3: CSAPRSSYEQYF; V: TRBV20-1; J: TRBJ2-7; D: .
CDR3: CASSLYSGPNTGELFF; V: TRBV4-3; J: TRBJ2-2; D: .
CDR3: CAISGGTGELFF; V: TRBV10-3; J: TRBJ2-2; D: .
CDR3: CASSQVFRQPNTGELFF; V: TRBV4-1; J: TRBJ2-2; D: .
CDR3: CASSRNQETQYF; V: TRBV5-6; J: TRBJ2-5; D: .
CDR3: CASSVGPGYDSPLHF; V: TRBV9; J: TRBJ1-6; D: .
CDR3: CASSRTASMGAGETQYF; V: TRBV4-2; J: TRBJ2-5; D: .
CDR3: CASSQPGVEQYF; V: TRBV5-1; J: TRBJ2-7; D: .
CDR3: CASGQGVVNGEQFF; V: TRBV9; J: TRBJ2-1; D: TRBD1
CDR3: CASSFSPNEQFF; V: TRBV12-3/TRBV12-4; J: TRBJ2-1; D: .
CDR3: CASSLNRVGTGELFF; V: TRBV7-9; J: TRBJ2-2; D: .
CDR3: CASSLYRNGYTF; V: TRBV12-3/TRBV12-4; J: TRBJ1-2; D: .
CDR3: CASSQDRGQSSYEQYF; V: TRBV3-1; J: TRBJ2-7; D: .
CDR3: CASSLENYGYTF; V: TRBV7-9; J: TRBJ1-2; D: .
CDR3: CATSGQGSSYEQYF; V: TRBV24-1; J: TRBJ2-7; D: TRBD1
CDR3: CAWSVQGNTEAFF; V: TRBV30; J: TRBJ1-1; D: .
CDR3: CSASSGQGIYEQYF; V: TRBV20-1; J: TRBJ2-7; D: TRBD1
CDR3: CASRTGTSTGPYNEQFF; V: TRBV6-1; J: TRBJ2-1; D: .
CDR3: CASSLGQGTEKLFF; V: TRBV7-9; J: TRBJ1-4; D: TRBD1
CDR3: CASSTGLETDTQYF; V: TRBV5-1; J: TRBJ2-3; D: .
CDR3: CASSPPTVYGYTF; V: TRBV5-6; J: TRBJ1-2; D: .
CDR3: CASSQERGVRTEAFF; V: TRBV4-1; J: TRBJ1-1; D: .
CDR3: CASSVGQLLYEQYF; V: TRBV6-2/TRBV6-3; J: TRBJ2-7; D: TRBD1
CDR3: CSATSQGLAGDEQFF; V: TRBV20-1; J: TRBJ2-1; D: TRBD2
CDR3: CSTSGTSTLSTQYF; V: TRBV29-1; J: TRBJ2-3; D: TRBD2
CDR3: CASSKTSGWETQYF; V: TRBV6-1; J: TRBJ2-5; D: TRBD2
CDR3: CASSVAGTHFRNEQFF; V: TRBV7-9; J: TRBJ2-1; D: .
CDR3: CSAPGQGGDYGYTF; V: TRBV20-1; J: TRBJ1-2; D: .
CDR3: CASSITSGGGNEQFF; V: TRBV28; J: TRBJ2-1; D: TRBD2
CDR3: CASSRSGGQVEKLFF; V: TRBV12-3/TRBV12-4; J: TRBJ1-4; D: .
CDR3: CASSLGRVGYEKLFF; V: TRBV5-1; J: TRBJ1-4; D: .
CDR3: CATSRERGFNTGELFF; V: TRBV15; J: TRBJ2-2; D: TRBD2
CDR3: CASSRTGGREQFF; V: TRBV27; J: TRBJ2-1; D: TRBD1
CDR3: CASSARIGTENSPLHF; V: TRBV4-3; J: TRBJ1-6; D: .
CDR3: CASKDRFEAFF; V: TRBV6-2/TRBV6-3; J: TRBJ1-1; D: .